The next 14 T cell receptor beta chains were all read from a single sample in a study of T cell changes during pregnancy in multiple sclerosis. TCRdb keeps only in-frame clones here, not all; method: immunoSEQ multiplex PCR. The sample yields 52,000 or so clones, 80% to 95% seen once. Sequencing was performed on CD4+ T cells from peripheral blood mononuclear cells, taken in the second trimester of pregnancy. The origin of the receptors is a female donor with multiple sclerosis, enrolled in a pregnancy study.

The V and J genes are TRBV4-1 and TRBJ2-1, with 9 bases lining up with TRBD1. Germline CDR1 is MGHRA and CDR2 is YSYEKL. This CDR3 has 15 amino acids. V shed 5 bases and J 1 base; nucleotides not matched to a gene: 3. CDR3 in DNA: TGCGCCAGCAGCTCCGGGACAGGGTCCTACAATGAGCAGTTCTTC. Protein product: CASSSGTGSYNEQFF.

The chain is built from TRBV6-1 and TRBJ2-5; 10 bases agree with TRBD1. The germline gives CDR1 MNHNS, CDR2 SASEGT. CDR3 length equals 14 residues. The J segment lost 4 bases and the V segment lost 6 bases, leaving 5 bases of the junction unmatched. The CDR3, as DNA: TGTGCCAGCAGACTACGGGACAGGGGAGAGACCCAGTACTTC. It is translated as CASRLRDRGETQYF.

V is TRBV18 and J is TRBJ2-2, with TRBD1 matching over 9 bases. Germline V gene lookup returns CDR1 KGHSH and CDR2 LQKENI. V lost 1 base, J lost 1 base, and 1 base stayed unmatched. The CDR3 runs to 16 residues. CDR3 bases: TGTGCCAGCTCACCACTGGGACAGGGGAACACCGGGGAGCTGTTTTTT. Its translation: CASSPLGQGNTGELFF.

Comments on this clone: Other DNA sequences within the sample encode an identical CDR3. This rearrangement joins TRBV5-4 to TRBJ1-2; D uncertain. This CDR3 is 14 amino acids long. V gave up 0 bases and J gave up 3 bases, with 9 bases separating them. The germline V gene encodes CDR1 SGHNT and CDR2 YYREEE (reference sequence). In DNA form, the CDR3 reads TGTGCCAGCAGCTTGGTAACGTCGGACTATGGCTACACCTTC. Its protein product is CASSLVTSDYGYTF.

This chain uses TRBV15 with TRBJ2-5, with D possibly being TRBD1 (6 bases). CDR1 LNHNV and CDR2 YYDKDF come from the germline V gene (reference sequence). This CDR3 contains 15 residues. V dropped 4 bases and J dropped 3 bases, with 15 bases sitting between them. The CDR3 loop is CATSKRPEGEETQYF. CDR3 DNA sequence: TGTGCCACCAGCAAGCGGCCCGAGGGGGAAGAGACCCAGTACTTC.

This chain connects TRBV5-1 to TRBJ1-5, with 9 positions matching TRBD1. The V and J ends lost 4 bases and 7 bases, in that order; junction bases with no gene match: 6. The germline V gene has CDR1 SGHRS and CDR2 YFSETQ. The CDR3 consists of 14 residues. The CDR3: CASSPGQGRQPQHF. The CDR3 DNA reads as TGCGCCAGCAGCCCGGGACAGGGCAGGCAGCCCCAGCATTTT.

The chain carries TRBV6-5 and TRBJ1-3, with D maybe TRBD1 (5 bases). CDR1 MNHEY and CDR2 SVGAGI come from the germline V gene. V was trimmed by 2 bases and J by 0 bases, leaving 11 bases between them. This CDR3 has 16 amino acids. CDR3: CASSYGRALSGNTIYF. The CDR3 bases are TGTGCCAGCAGTTACGGCAGGGCCCTCTCTGGAAACACCATATATTTT.

The V gene is TRBV5-1, the J gene TRBJ2-5; TRBD2 matches at 8 bases. This CDR3 contains 17 residues. Germline V gives CDR1 SGHRS, CDR2 YFSETQ. The V and J ends lost 0 bases and 0 bases, in that order; junction bases with no gene match: 7. In DNA form, the CDR3 reads TGCGCCAGCAGCTTGGCCCCGGGAGGGGGGTACCAAGAGACCCAGTACTTC. Its translation is CASSLAPGGGYQETQYF.

The chain joins TRBV10-3 to TRBJ1-1; TRBD1 aligns across 8 bases. This CDR3 spans 14 amino acids. CDR1 and CDR2 (germline): ENHRY, SYGVKD. Trimming at V came to 6 bases and at J to 1 base, leaving 4 bases not matched to a gene. This chain's CDR3 is CAIRGRGQNTEAFF. The CDR3 nucleotides read TGTGCCATCAGAGGCAGGGGGCAGAACACTGAAGCTTTCTTT.

The rearrangement links TRBV27 to TRBJ2-1; 9 bases map to TRBD2. The CDR3 runs 16 residues. V was clipped by 2 bases and J by 2 bases; unmatched bases: 4. Germline lookup yields CDR1 MNHEY and CDR2 SMNVEV (reference sequence). The CDR3 here is CASSLRVAGAYNEQFF. The CDR3 coding sequence is TGTGCCAGCAGTTTACGAGTAGCGGGGGCCTACAATGAGCAGTTCTTC.

This chain's CDR3 is CASSQEERGRVTDTQYF. CDR3 nucleotides: TGTGCCAGCAGCCAAGAGGAGCGGGGGCGGGTGACAGATACGCAGTATTTT. V usage is TRBV4-2 and J usage is TRBJ2-3, with TRBD2 identical over 8 bases. Unmatched junction bases numbered 8, after V lost 0 bases and J lost 3 bases. Germline CDR1 is LGHNA and CDR2 is YNFKEQ. The CDR3 has 17 amino acids.

This chain connects TRBV14 to TRBJ2-4; D perhaps matches TRBD2 (5 bases). V was clipped by 3 bases and J by 9 bases, with 18 bases between them. The CDR3 runs 15 residues. Germline V lookup: CDR1 SGHDN, CDR2 FVKESK. The CDR3 here is CASSQSGWQQSIQYF. CDR3 bases: TGTGCCAGCAGCCAGAGCGGTTGGCAGCAGAGCATTCAGTACTTC.

The chain links TRBV19 to TRBJ1-5; 8 bases match TRBD1. CDR3 length: 17 amino acids. Germline CDR1 LNHDA, CDR2 SQIVND (reference sequence). V lost 8 bases, J lost 3 bases, and 15 bases stayed unmatched. CDR3 nucleotides: TGTGCCAGTCGACGGACAGACAGGGGCCCTCCCAATCAGCCCCAGCATTTT. It encodes CASRRTDRGPPNQPQHF.

This chain links TRBV5-1 with TRBJ2-7, with D possibly TRBD1 on 5 matching bases. Trimming shortened V by 3 bases and J by 3 bases, and 10 bases separated the two germline ends. Germline assignment: CDR1 SGHRS and CDR2 YFSETQ. This CDR3 is built from 13 residues. Here the CDR3 reads CASSSNQGYEQYF. The CDR3 DNA follows: TGCGCCAGCAGCTCTAATCAGGGCTACGAGCAGTACTTC.